The clone carrying this TCR beta chain was seen a handful of times. There are 16 residues in the CDR3. Germline CDR1 and CDR2: MRHNA and SNTAGT. V lost 3 bases and J 3 bases, leaving 12 bases between the germline ends. TCRdb re-derived calls from the RT-PCR reads in MiXCR, one entry per CDR3 protein. The data hold about 700,000 distinct CDR3 sequences, with approximately 15% observed a single time. V is TRBV6-4 and J is TRBJ2-6; D is ambiguous. The sequence was obtained from a female donor in good health, serving as a healthy control. The material sequenced was memory CD4+ T cells from blood. The CDR3 sequence is CASSEIAGLGANVLTF. DNA for the CDR3: TGTGCCAGCAGTGAGATCGCTGGGCTTGGGGCCAACGTCCTGACTTTC.